This T cell receptor (beta chain) was documented in a study of cytomegalovirus exposure and HLA in healthy donors listed by TCRdb under 2017. Notes on the research overall: An earlier analysis of approximately 640 of the donors reported roughly 300 Gb of sequence data and 120 million or so unique TCR beta sequences from about 200 million T cells. Among the roughly 400 genotyped donors, about 83% belonged to the genetic ancestry cluster associated with self-reported Caucasian donors. Rather than drawing on any new phenotypic data, the later analysis identified candidate immune exposures from TCR beta sequences and the way those sequences occurred across donors. To decide whether each TCR beta V gene segment behaved as functional or pseudogenic, an earlier analysis of approximately 590 of the donors relied on high-throughput TCR beta sequencing. Along with the approximately 650-subject first cohort, a separate validation cohort of over a hundred different subjects was used. Both class I and class II loci were covered by HLA typing, at four-digit resolution. A later analysis re-examined previously published TCR beta repertoires from about 700 donors and added high-resolution HLA genotyping to investigate patterns of TCR occurrence. To predict cytomegalovirus infection status, the study combined high-throughput TCR immunosequencing, statistical association of individual TCRs with disease status, and machine learning. All discovery cohort repertoires had been generated on a single sequencing platform. A later genetic analysis took genome-wide SNP genotypes for about 55% of the 666 donors and used that subset as a discovery cohort. The number of donors typed differed by locus, with about 629-630 for A, B, C, DRB1 and DQB1, roughly 520 for DQA1, over 600 for DPA1, and some 440 for DPB1. Using immunosequencing, the study profiled T cell repertoires from some 670 subjects and related those repertoires to cytomegalovirus serostatus. An early release covering 550 to 700 HLA-typed donors comprised approximately 300 gigabases of sequencing data and about 90 million unique TCR sequences. The aim of the study was to test whether cataloging public T cell receptors could identify signatures of past pathogen exposure. Among 398 genotyped donors of the cohort, an average of roughly 240,000 unique TCR beta nucleotide sequences were sequenced per donor, 15% to 20% of them non-productive. Donor age, sex, ethnicity and CMV serostatus were collected together with the repertoire data. A handful of DR-DQ haplotypes were handled as single units for association and clustering because linkage in the cohort was strong.

The cohort was made up of roughly 670 healthy bone marrow donors. All cohort members were sampled while nominally healthy, although unrecorded immune exposures were likely present. The donor tested CMV seropositive and was one of the 289 seropositive cohort members. Every donor gave a peripheral blood sample, and the peripheral blood mononuclear cells from that sample were used for TCR beta sequencing. The Qiagen DNeasy Blood Extraction Kit was used to extract genomic DNA from the blood cell samples. V loses 4 bases, J loses 5 bases, and the germline ends lie 11 bases apart. As encoded in the germline V gene, CDR1 is SGHTA while CDR2 is FQGNSA. The CDR3 runs 13 residues from the cysteine to the phenylalanine. CDR3 DNA only is kept here, 39 bases in frame from base 1. Overall study results and their limits: Because counts were too low, approximately 15 rarely observed V segments, including chromosome 9 orphons, were excluded from the earlier analysis of fewer than 650 of the donors. A further reported finding was that TCR beta sequences accurately predicted the HLA-A and HLA-B alleles for most subjects in the first cohort. In an earlier analysis of a few hundred of the donors, most TCR beta V segments were observed in productive rearrangements about 87% or about 30% of the time, broadly matching IMGT annotations. A cluster of highly shared sequence variants was judged likely to represent a technical artifact of the sequencing pipeline. According to a later analysis, TCR association rates differed among HLA loci, with DRB1 alleles showing the most associated TCRs and HLA-C alleles showing the fewest. The study gave a list of about 150 TCR beta chains associated with cytomegalovirus. Because HLA typing was unavailable for some donors at each locus, only the typed subset was used in association tests. In a later analysis, HLA-associated TCR beta chains were found to be more clonally expanded and to have lower generation probabilities than equally common non-associated chains. In a later genetic analysis, fewer N-insertions in productive TCRs were reported among donors in an Asian-associated ancestry cluster than the 666-donor mean. At a false discovery rate of 0.05, a later analysis linked some 18,000 TCR beta sequences to specific HLA alleles. In both the original and validation cohorts, the classifier was reported to diagnose cytomegalovirus status with high specificity and sensitivity. Linkage disequilibrium might explain the correlated functional status among segregating V segments, but an unknown experimental factor could not be excluded. While some public TCRs were present in many individuals, most TCR sequences turned up only very rarely across donors. The authors suggested that the approach could potentially be extended to other disease states and immunological phenotypes. Some IMGT-functional V segments, including TRBV6-2 and TRBV6-3, could not be distinguished by the 87-base-pair reads and were therefore excluded. A later analysis reported that several top co-occurrence clusters appeared linked to parvovirus B19, influenza, CMV and Epstein-Barr virus. Most CMV-associated TCR beta chains appeared to be HLA-restricted in a later analysis, and the HLA associations seemed to be driven largely by CMV exposure. In this cohort, only TCR beta chains were sequenced, and detectable features were limited by the absence of alpha or paired-chain data. Immune exposure information for the cohort was limited to CMV serostatus. When HLA alleles, especially DR and DQ, strongly co-occurred, attributing TCR associations to individual alleles was difficult. In a later genetic analysis, a missense DCLRE1C variant was associated with V-gene and J-gene trimming of TCR beta chains, and the association was replicated in an independent cohort. Three of the identified cytomegalovirus-associated TCR beta chains were confirmed in vitro to be specific for cytomegalovirus antigens. Presence/absence analyses assumed roughly uniform sequencing depth across donors, an assumption that may not hold.

With regard to this clone: Its antigen is still unknown. It has no much larger one-base neighbor in the sample; base qualities were not kept.

The library was made by the immunoSEQ multiplex PCR assay. The multiplex PCR relied on a mix of 60 forward primers for TCR Vbeta segments and 13 reverse primers for TCR Jbeta segments. Amplification of the CDR3 region of rearranged TCR beta genes was performed with a multiplex PCR assay on genomic DNA. The amplified TCR beta libraries were sequenced on the Illumina HiSeq System as 87-base-pair reads. The authors' analysis ran thus. A later analysis tallied some 79 million unique TCR beta chains across the 600 to 700 repertoires, and around 10 million of those chains were shared by two or more donors. Raw reads were error-corrected and collapsed into unique sequences by a nearest-neighbor algorithm in which closely related sequences were merged to remove PCR and sequencing errors. V, D and J gene segments were assigned by aligning CDR3 sequences to IMGT reference sequences. For a sequence to be retained, at least a six-nucleotide match to both a V gene segment and a J gene segment was required. A rearrangement counted as productive if the CDR3 had no stop codons and remained in frame with V and J, and every other rearrangement counted as non-productive. Following IMGT convention, CDR3 was defined as the stretch from the second conserved V-encoded cysteine to the conserved J-encoded phenylalanine. The earlier analysis of about 640 of the donors excluded any sequence lacking an unambiguous match to a single V gene segment. An earlier analysis of several hundred of the donors called V segments functional above 56.7% productive rearrangements and segregating when the between-donor standard deviation exceeded 5%. A statistical classification framework was built for diagnosing cytomegalovirus status from the catalog of TCR beta chain sequences. A later analysis assigned V and J genes by comparing TCR nucleotide sequences with IMGT/GENE-DB human TR gene sequences. In a later analysis, CDR3 sequences and most-parsimonious VDJ recombination scenarios were assigned using the TCRdist pipeline. In a later analysis, each TCR beta chain was defined by its CDR3 amino acid sequence together with its V-gene family, and reads without a unique V-gene family were excluded. As a way to deal with suspected cross-contamination and a sequencing artifact, a later analysis dropped nearly 600 nucleotide sequences that were highly shared and had low generation probability. A later analysis calculated a clonal expansion index for each public chain from normalized within-repertoire ranks of inferred template counts. A later analysis computed generation probabilities with a VDJ recombination model fitted to out-of-frame rearrangements, and checked the results against IGoR. In a later analysis, hypergeometric tests were used to score TCR-TCR, TCR-HLA and TCR-CMV co-occurrence, with a repertoire-size bias correction applied to TCR pairs. False discovery rates were estimated in a later analysis by permuting HLA or CMV assignments 20 times. A later analysis grouped co-occurring TCRs with DBSCAN, adding TCRdist sequence similarity when clustering within HLA-allele-positive subsets. Repertoires with fewer than 30,000 or more than 120,000 public chains were left out of co-occurrence clustering, as were four to six repertoires with anomalous nucleotide sharing. This immuneACCESS table, as held by TCRdb, lists in-frame sequences with V and J called but not all clones. Of the missing ones, under half trace to an unresolved V gene in checked studies; the others have no known cause. V, J and clone size derive from that table, while D and trimming were established from the DNA sequence. For this sample there are 150,000 to 200,000 clones; approximately 83% appear just once. The leading ten clones occupy around a tenth of the sample.

The chain uses TRBV7-2 and TRBJ1-1; the D gene cannot be named for sure. Sequencing was carried out using PBMCs. The receptor's source is a man between 18 and 29 years old in good health and CMV-seropositive. The CDR3 here reads CASSSNSQTEAFF. The DNA is TGTGCCAGCAGCTCGAACAGCCAGACTGAAGCTTTCTTT.